This T cell receptor beta chain appears in the sequencing data of a study of beta chain features in type 1 diabetes. Study in general: Researchers looked at some 110 million sorted cells across all samples.

V was cut by 1 base and J by 4 bases, with 10 bases left in between. Germline CDR1 is SGHTA and CDR2 is FQGNSA. The CDR3 has 14 residues. Comments on this clone: What it binds is not known. This CDR3 is also generated by other DNA sequences in the sample.

Study-level findings and limits: Among all four CD4+ subsets, Type 1 diabetes patients had TCRB CDR3s that were moderately but significantly shorter.

Expressed TCRB transcripts got sequenced, as all isolated RNA was reverse transcribed. An average of about 3.57 million reads was obtained for naive, central memory and regulatory T cell samples. The assay was immunoSEQ multiplex PCR, and TCRdb's table has in-frame clones only and misses some. The table records some 900,000 clones, around a sixth of them present only once. CD4+ naive, central memory, regulatory and stem cell-like memory subsets were isolated by sorting on CD45RO/CCR7/CD25/CD127/CD95/CD27. This sequence originates from a woman in her late teens or twenties in good health. The sequenced sample was naive CD4+ T cells from blood. The V and J genes are TRBV7-2 and TRBJ2-5, with D possibly matching TRBD2 (5 bases). For the CDR3, the DNA is TGTGCCAGCAGCTTAGTTGAGGGCAGAGAGACCCAGTACTTC. It translates to CASSLVEGRETQYF.